This TCR beta chain emerged from a study of blood T cell repertoires in COVID-19 (dated by TCRdb to 2019 to 2021). Regarding the complete study: Samples covering the acute and convalescent phases of COVID-19 were provided by collaborators in the United States, Italy and Spain. The material from the prospective study consisted of cDNA or gDNA derived from T cells, B-cell-depleted T cells, or PBMCs. Subjects who had been exposed to COVID-19, were actively infected with it, or had recovered from it provided the deeply sampled blood TCRbeta repertoires that made up the dataset. The repertoires were released in a freely available public database meant as a resource for research on the immune response to SARS-CoV-2. The samples were drawn from the first 160 participants of the ongoing ImmuneRACE study and from 950 to 1,500 subjects provided by 6 global collaborators. The sample metadata nearly always contained a de-identified subject ID, COVID-19 status, age in years and sex. Where available, HLA class I and class II types were obtained from metadata supplied by the sample provider rather than from assay-based typing.

TCRbeta CDR3 regions were amplified from genomic DNA using the immunoSEQ Assay, a bias-controlled multiplex PCR. The authors processed their data as follows. The number of nucleated cells in each sample was estimated by amplification of reference gene primers within the assay. To quantify the absolute abundance of each unique TCRbeta CDR3 rearrangement, sequence reads were collapsed and filtered. For each sample, productive Simpson clonality was calculated as the square root of Simpson's diversity index over productive rearrangements. The table comes from immuneACCESS by way of TCRdb, which keeps in-frame sequences with V and J called. Part of the clones is missing from these tables; in studies checked, under half for an unresolved V gene and the rest for unknown reasons. D and trimming come from the DNA, and the V and J calls and clone size come from that table. This sample has 98,000 or so clones in its table, and 75% to 90% of those were observed once. The ten largest make up about 5% of the sample.

The paper as a whole reports these results and caveats: How much clinical and demographic metadata was included differed by source and by participant, and the metadata was provided uncurated.

In regard to this clone: The antigen it binds to is not known. Base quality data are lacking; no much larger clone is found one base away.

At one collaborating source in Seattle, patients were enrolled during active infection and were followed longitudinally through the course of disease. The collaborating institutions used their own protocols to collect whole blood in K2EDTA tubes. For TCRbeta analysis, collaborators shipped samples as frozen whole blood, isolated PBMCs, or DNA extracted from either of those sample types. The CDR1 and CDR2 encoded by the germline V gene (reference sequence) are SGHNT and YYREEE. V and J are truncated by 0 bases and 2 bases respectively, leaving an intervening sequence of 12 bases. From the cysteine up to the phenylalanine, the CDR3 has a length of 15 residues. Only CDR3 DNA is held: 45 bases, read in frame from base 1.

This TCR derives from a man in his 60s with COVID-19, enrolled during active disease. Sequenced: peripheral blood. This chain is built from TRBV5-4 and TRBJ2-7, with a tentative D gene TRBD2 over 5 matching bases. The DNA sequence follows: TGTGCCAGCAGCTTGGGAGGGAGTAGCGCCTACGAGCAGTACTTC. Translated, it reads CASSLGGSSAYEQYF.